The 22 T cell receptor beta chains reported below all come from one sample, sequenced in a study of blood T cells in healthy people across ages (dated by TCRdb to the mid-2010s). Libraries were prepared through 5' RACE. Sequencing was carried out with an Illumina HiSeq 2500. A second PCR of roughly 7 to 12 cycles was run with a J-beta primer mix and a sample-barcoded 5' primer. Clones were called with MiXCR by TCRdb after fastp trimmed the public reads at Q25, and only in-frame beta chains were retained. CDR3 protein duplicates are merged, each entry listing the most common genes and DNA. This sample comprises about 900,000 distinct CDR3 sequences, less than 80% of them detected only once. The leading ten clones occupy 25% to 30% of the sample. The specimen sequenced was blood. All receptors come from a young man in good health.

The rearrangement joins TRBV2 to TRBJ1-2; the match to TRBD1 covers 7 bases. Per germline, CDR1 SNHLY and CDR2 FYNNEI. Trimming removed 6 bases from V and 6 bases from J; junction bases left unmatched: 4. This CDR3 is 12 amino acids long. DNA for the CDR3: TGTGCCAGCAGACCCGACAGGGATGGCTACACCTTC. Encoded protein: CASRPDRDGYTF.

In nucleotides, the CDR3 is TGTGCCAGCAGCGAGGGGACCCTCTTTTACGAGCAGTACTTC. Translated, it gives CASSEGTLFYEQYF. The chain couples TRBV9 to TRBJ2-7; D is possibly TRBD1 or TRBD2 (5 bases each). Trimming stripped 3 bases from V and 4 bases from J, with 14 bases between. The CDR3 has 14 residues. Germline V lookup: CDR1 SGDLS, CDR2 YYNGEE. The full variable domain, with the rest looked up from reference TRBV9 and TRBJ2-7, is DSGVTQTPKHLITATGQRVTLRCSPRSGDLSVYWYQQSLDQGLQFLIQYYNGEERAKGNILERFSAQQFPDLHSELNLSSLELGDSALYFCASSEGTLFYEQYFGPGTRLTVT.

Regarding this clonotype: Because it lacks the conserved phenylalanine or tryptophan at the end, this CDR3 is likely a read error. The chain carries TRBV5-1 and TRBJ1-5; 8 positions agree with TRBD1. The ends lost 2 bases at V and 4 bases at J; junction bases unmatched: 5. CDR3 length: 15 amino acids. Germline V CDR1 and CDR2: SGHRS, YFSETQ. Written as DNA, the CDR3 is TGCGCCAGCAGCTTCCAGGGGGCGCAGAATCAGCCCCAGCATTCT. Residues: CASSFQGAQNQPQHS.

There are a few counts of this clonotype. The genes are TRBV20-1 and TRBJ2-4; TRBD1 or TRBD2 may be the D gene (5 bases each). TRBJ2-7 explains the end of the DNA better; the J call may be wrong. Germline CDR1 DFQATT, CDR2 SNEGSKA (reference sequence). This CDR3 region has 13 residues. The CDR3 spells CSARPSSGHEQYF. In DNA, the CDR3 is TGCAGTGCTAGACCGTCTTCGGGACACGAGCAGTACTTC.

This clonotype was seen a few times. J is TRBJ2-3 and V is TRBV29-1; TRBD2 matches at 9 bases. CDR1 and CDR2 (germline): SQVTM, ANQGSEA. The V and J ends lost 1 base and 7 bases, in that order; junction bases with no gene match: 9. The CDR3 length is 15 residues. CDR3 amino acids: CSVEASGGILNTQYF. The CDR3 region has the DNA TGCAGCGTTGAAGCCAGCGGGGGGATTTTAAATACGCAGTATTTT.

The DNA for the CDR3 is TGTGCCAGCAGCAAACTGCAAAAACAGGGCTTTCCTACTCCACAGAATGAAAAACTGTTTTTT. It yields the protein CASSKLQKQGFPTPQNEKLFF. This sequence joins TRBV21-1 and TRBJ1-4; the table assigns TRBD1, which was not confirmed against the DNA. TRBV21-1 is annotated as a pseudogene. The CDR3 spans 21 residues.

This clonotype appeared once. The rearrangement joins TRBV7-2 to TRBJ2-1; 12 positions match TRBD2. The DNA end lines up better with TRBJ2-7; the J call may be wrong. CDR1 is SGHTA, CDR2 FQGNSA, per germline. CDR3 length: 15 amino acids. The CDR3 sequence: CASSSSGGVAYEQYF. The CDR3 DNA reads as TGTGCCAGCAGCTCTAGCGGGGGGGTCGCCTACGAGCAGTACTTC.

The V call is TRBV7-9, the J call TRBJ1-4; TRBD1 aligns across 7 bases. Germline trimming cut 5 bases from V and 0 bases from J; bases unmatched to any gene: 3. The CDR3 sequence is 15 residues long. Germline loops: CDR1 SEHNR, CDR2 FQNEAQ (reference sequence). The DNA for the CDR3 is TGTGCCAGCAGCGCCCAGGGGGCAACTAATGAAAAACTGTTTTTT. Protein product: CASSAQGATNEKLFF.

The chain recombines TRBV20-1 with TRBJ1-2; D unresolved. Germline assignment: CDR1 DFQATT and CDR2 SNEGSKA (reference sequence). The CDR3 contains 13 residues. V lost 0 bases and J lost 6, with 11 bases in between. CDR3 nucleotides: TGCAGTGCTAGAGACCTTCCCCATGATGGCTACACCTTC. Translating it yields CSARDLPHDGYTF.

The V call is TRBV6-2 or TRBV6-3, the J call TRBJ2-7, with 10 bases fitting TRBD2. The germline V gene has CDR1 MNHEY and CDR2 SVGEGT. Trimming at V came to 0 bases and at J to 7 bases, leaving 15 bases not matched to a gene. The CDR3 is made up of 18 amino acids. This CDR3 reads CASSYSLGGTSVYNEQYF. CDR3 DNA: TGTGCCAGCAGTTACTCACTCGGCGGGACTAGCGTCTACAATGAGCAGTACTTC.

The chain links TRBV5-1 to TRBJ2-7; 9 bases are shared with TRBD1. The germline V gene has CDR1 SGHRS and CDR2 YFSETQ. V lost 3 bases to trimming and J lost 5 bases; unmatched junction nucleotides: 6. The CDR3 is 14 residues long. In DNA, the CDR3 is TGCGCCAGCAGCTGGGACAGGGAAGAGGACGAGCAGTACTTC. The encoded protein is CASSWDREEDEQYF.

The chain employs TRBV4-2 and TRBJ1-2; D is unclear. Germline CDR1 is LGHNA and CDR2 is YNFKEQ. The CDR3 contains 18 residues. Deletions cut 0 bases from V and 1 base from J, with 18 bases between. In DNA, the CDR3 is TGTGCCAGCAGCCAAGAGGTTTTTGCCGCCAAATTTAACTATGGCTACACCTTC. Protein: CASSQEVFAAKFNYGYTF.

This clonotype was detected only a few times. V and J are TRBV27 and TRBJ2-3; possibly TRBD2 for D (6 bases). The CDR3 loop spans 17 amino acids. Germline loops: CDR1 MNHEY, CDR2 SMNVEV (reference sequence). V was shortened by 7 bases and J by 3 bases, with 23 bases between the two germline ends. CDR3 sequence: CASTTPARWRGTDTQYF. CDR3 bases: TGTGCCAGCACCACACCGGCACGCTGGCGGGGTACAGATACGCAGTATTTT.

The chain carries TRBV10-3 and TRBJ2-1; TRBD1 aligns across 9 bases. CDR1 and CDR2 from the germline V gene are ENHRY and SYGVKD. The CDR3 runs 15 residues. V was pared by 6 bases and J by 2 bases, with 5 bases of the junction left unmatched. As DNA, the CDR3 is TGTGCCATCAGCCCCGGGACAGGGACCTACAATGAGCAGTTCTTC. Translating it yields CAISPGTGTYNEQFF.

The chain carries TRBV20-1 and TRBJ2-7; D is possibly TRBD2 (6 bases). Trimming removed 1 base from V and 3 bases from J, with 7 bases in between. The germline V gene encodes CDR1 DFQATT and CDR2 SNEGSKA (reference sequence). The CDR3 has 12 residues. The CDR3 spells CSARGGDYEQYF. The CDR3, as DNA: TGCAGTGCTAGAGGGGGGGACTACGAGCAGTACTTC.

The chain has TRBV12-3 or TRBV12-4 and TRBJ2-6; D is unresolved. The CDR3 is 13 amino acids. V was pared by 1 base and J by 3 bases, with 1 base between. This CDR3 reads CASSLVGANVLTF. CDR3 in DNA: TGTGCCAGCAGTTTAGTTGGGGCCAACGTCCTGACTTTC.

The chain uses TRBV4-2 and TRBJ2-3; D could derive from TRBD1 or TRBD2 (5 bases each). There are 15 residues in the CDR3. CDR1 and CDR2 (germline): LGHNA, YNFKEQ. Trimming left V 8 bases short and J 2 bases short, with 17 bases between. Here the CDR3 DNA reads TGTGCCAGCCGCGAAGGGACGGGTACCACAGATACGCAGTATTTT. Protein product: CASREGTGTTDTQYF.

This clonotype occurred once. The chain couples TRBV10-3 to TRBJ2-3; 8 bases align to TRBD2. V dropped 5 bases and J dropped 0; count of bases not matched to a gene: 4. Germline CDR1 is ENHRY and CDR2 is SYGVKD. There are 15 residues in the CDR3. CDR3 residues: CAISIGLASTDTQYF. DNA of the CDR3: TGTGCCATCAGTATAGGACTAGCTAGCACAGATACGCAGTATTTT.

The chain employs TRBV7-2 and TRBJ2-3, with 7 bases aligning to TRBD1. This CDR3 has 15 amino acids. Germline values: CDR1 SGHTA, CDR2 FQGNSA. The V segment lost 5 bases and the J segment 2 bases; nucleotides outside the gene matches: 7. CDR3 DNA: TGTGCCAGCAGCCCGGGACAGCTGACCACAGATACGCAGTATTTT. Translating it yields CASSPGQLTTDTQYF.

This clonotype was observed a handful of times. The chain uses TRBV5-1 and TRBJ1-2; TRBD1 is a possible D gene (5 bases). Trimming removed 6 bases at V and 6 bases at J, with 21 bases between. The CDR3 loop spans 15 amino acids. Germline V gives CDR1 SGHRS, CDR2 YFSETQ. In DNA, the CDR3 is TGCGCCAGCAAGGCCGGGACCCCCAGTCGCCATGGCTACACCTTC. It yields the protein CASKAGTPSRHGYTF. Complete variable domain (other parts from reference TRBV5-1 and TRBJ1-2): KAGVTQTPRYLIKTRGQQVTLSCSPISGHRSVSWYQQTPGQGLQFLFEYFSETQRNKGNFPGRFSGRQFSNSRSEMNVSTLELGDSALYLCASKAGTPSRHGYTFGSGTRLTVV.

V and J are TRBV20-1 and TRBJ1-2; D is undetermined. The CDR3 is 14 amino acids. Germline V CDR1 and CDR2: DFQATT, SNEGSKA (reference sequence). V was pared by 0 bases and J by 4 bases, with 12 bases between. The CDR3 reads CSARDLEGGYGYTF. In DNA, the CDR3 is TGCAGTGCTAGAGATCTTGAGGGTGGCTATGGCTACACCTTC.

This chain joins TRBV4-3 and TRBJ2-6; D remains unclear. The germline gives CDR1 LGHNA, CDR2 YSLEER. Trimming stripped 1 base from V and 1 base from J, with 14 bases between. The CDR3 runs 18 residues. The CDR3 spells CASSQVLGTPSGANVLTF. CDR3 nucleotides: TGCGCCAGCAGCCAAGTTCTGGGAACCCCATCTGGGGCCAACGTCCTGACTTTC.